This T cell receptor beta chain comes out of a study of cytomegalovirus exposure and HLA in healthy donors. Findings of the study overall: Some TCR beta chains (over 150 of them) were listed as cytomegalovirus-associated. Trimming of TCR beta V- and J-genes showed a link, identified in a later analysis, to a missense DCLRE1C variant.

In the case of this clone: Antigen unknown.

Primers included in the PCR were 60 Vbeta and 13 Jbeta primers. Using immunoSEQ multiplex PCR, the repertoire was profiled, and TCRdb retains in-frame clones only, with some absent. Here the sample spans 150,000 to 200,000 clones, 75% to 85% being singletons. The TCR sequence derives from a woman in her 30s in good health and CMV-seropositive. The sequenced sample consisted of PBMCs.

The DNA for the CDR3 is TGTGCCAGCAGCCCCCAGCGGGCGGGAGTCAGTGATACGCAGTATTTT. Protein product: CASSPQRAGVSDTQYF. The rearrangement links TRBV27 to TRBJ2-3; TRBD2 agrees at 7 bases. Germline CDR1 MNHEY, CDR2 SMNVEV (reference sequence). The CDR3 runs to 16 residues. Trimming at V came to 6 bases and at J to 6 bases, leaving 15 bases not matched to a gene.